The 5 T cell receptor beta chains reported below all come from one sample, sequenced in a study of cytomegalovirus exposure and HLA in healthy donors. TCRdb's copy holds only in-frame clones and misses some; the assay was immunoSEQ multiplex PCR. The sample holds 280,000 or so clones, roughly 90% seen once. Sequenced: PBMCs. Receptor source: a woman younger than 35 in good health and CMV-seronegative.

The chain employs TRBV5-4 and TRBJ2-2; 14 positions match TRBD2. This CDR3 region has 17 residues. Germline-derived CDR1 and CDR2 are SGHNT and YYREEE (reference sequence). Trimming removed 3 bases from V and 6 bases from J; junction bases left unmatched: 7. In nucleotides, the CDR3 is TGTGCCAGCAGCTCCGGGACTAGCGGGAGCTTACCCGGGGAGCTGTTTTTT. It codes for CASSSGTSGSLPGELFF.

The chain employs TRBV7-2 and TRBJ1-5, with 7 positions matching TRBD1. Trimming took 8 bases from V and 3 from J; bases not matched to a gene: 4. From germline, CDR1 is SGHTA and CDR2 FQGNSA. The CDR3 sequence is 13 residues long. CDR3 sequence (DNA): TGTGCCAGCGGCAGGGGGATCAATCAGCCCCAGCATTTT. Translated, it gives CASGRGINQPQHF. Based on the CDR3 plus reference TRBV7-2 and TRBJ1-5, the full variable domain is GAGVSQSPSNKVTEKGKDVELRCDPISGHTALYWYRQSLGQGLEFLIYFQGNSAPDKSGLPSDRFSAERTGGSVSTLTIQRTQQEDSAVYLCASGRGINQPQHFGDGTRLSIL.

V and J are TRBV27 and TRBJ1-2; no clear D gene. With 2 bases removed from V and 6 bases from J, the gap between germline ends came to 19 bases. From germline, CDR1 is MNHEY and CDR2 SMNVEV (reference sequence). This CDR3 spans 16 amino acids. The chain's CDR3 is CASSLRFDRPGDGYTF. The CDR3 nucleotides are TGTGCCAGCAGTTTACGGTTTGACCGCCCCGGGGATGGCTACACCTTC.

A remark on this clone: Different DNA sequences within this sample yield the same CDR3. This chain uses TRBV28 with TRBJ2-7; the D is unclear. The CDR3 length is 12 residues. Germline CDR1 reads MDHEN; CDR2 reads SYDVKM. V was shortened by 1 base and J by 4 bases, with 5 bases between the two germline ends. The CDR3 nucleotides read TGTGCCAGCAGTTTATCCCATTACGAGCAGTACTTC. Amino acid sequence: CASSLSHYEQYF.

This clone was detected only a few times. The rearrangement joins TRBV30 to TRBJ1-1; no clear D. Germline V gene sequence: CDR1 GTSNPN, CDR2 SVGIG (reference sequence). This CDR3 is built from 11 residues. Trimming left V 2 bases short and J 6 bases short, with 7 bases between. The CDR3 protein is CAWSMGAEAFF. The DNA of the CDR3 is TGTGCCTGGAGTATGGGCGCTGAAGCTTTCTTT.